The 3 T cell receptor beta chains presented below share a single source sample, sequenced in a study of blood T cell repertoires in COVID-19. TCRdb's copy holds only in-frame clones and misses some; the assay was immunoSEQ multiplex PCR. The sample shows 250,000 to 350,000 clones, 87% of them seen only once. Sequenced input: peripheral blood. These TCRs come from a woman in her forties or fifties who had recovered from COVID-19.

The chain links TRBV5-1 to TRBJ2-3, with TRBD1 matching 8 bases. Germline V lookup: CDR1 SGHRS, CDR2 YFSETQ. The CDR3 has 16 amino acids. Trimming at V came to 0 bases and at J to 4 bases, leaving 7 bases not matched to a gene. The CDR3 DNA reads as TGCGCCAGCAGCTTGGAGGGGACAGGACTGCCAGATACGCAGTATTTT. It specifies CASSLEGTGLPDTQYF.

This clone showed up just once. This chain connects TRBV11-2 to TRBJ2-3; D remains unclear. With 3 bases removed from V and 4 bases from J, the gap between germline ends came to 5 bases. CDR1 is SGHAT and CDR2 is FQNNGV in the germline V gene. The CDR3 covers 12 residues. CDR3 DNA: TGTGCCAGCAGCTTCAACTCAGATACGCAGTATTTT. Protein product: CASSFNSDTQYF.

The chain employs TRBV4-3 and TRBJ1-1; D unclear. Germline CDR1 LGHNA, CDR2 YSLEER. The CDR3 is 16 amino acids. Trimming took off 2 bases at V and 1 base at J, with 14 bases between the two ends. The CDR3 reads CASSQYPGIRNTEAFF. The CDR3 region has the DNA TGCGCCAGCAGCCAATACCCCGGGATCCGGAACACTGAAGCTTTCTTT.